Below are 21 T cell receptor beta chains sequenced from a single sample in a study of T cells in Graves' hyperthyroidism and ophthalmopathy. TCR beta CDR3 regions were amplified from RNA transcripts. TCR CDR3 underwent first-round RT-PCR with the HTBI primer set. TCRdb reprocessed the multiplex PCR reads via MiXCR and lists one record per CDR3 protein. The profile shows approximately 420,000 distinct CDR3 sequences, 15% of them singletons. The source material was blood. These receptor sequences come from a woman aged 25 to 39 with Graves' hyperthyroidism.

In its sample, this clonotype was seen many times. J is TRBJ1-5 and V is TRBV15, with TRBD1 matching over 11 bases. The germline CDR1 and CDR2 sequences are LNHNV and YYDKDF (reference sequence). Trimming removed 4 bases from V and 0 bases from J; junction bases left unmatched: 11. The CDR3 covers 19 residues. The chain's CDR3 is CATSTGRDRGTYSNQPQHF. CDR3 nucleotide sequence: TGTGCCACCAGCACCGGACGGGACAGGGGGACGTATAGCAATCAGCCCCAGCATTTT. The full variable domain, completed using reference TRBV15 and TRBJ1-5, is DAMVIQNPRYQVTQFGKPVTLSCSQTLNHNVMYWYQQKSSQAPKLLFHYYDKDFNNEADTPDNFQSRRPNTSFCFLDIRSPGLGDTAMYLCATSTGRDRGTYSNQPQHFGDGTRLSIL.

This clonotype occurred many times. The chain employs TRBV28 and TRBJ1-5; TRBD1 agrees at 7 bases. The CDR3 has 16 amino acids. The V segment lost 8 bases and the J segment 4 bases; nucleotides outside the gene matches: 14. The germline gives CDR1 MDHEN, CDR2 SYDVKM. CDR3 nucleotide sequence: TGTGCCAGCGTCCCACAGGGGAGGGGGACAAATCAGCCCCAGCATTTT. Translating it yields CASVPQGRGTNQPQHF.

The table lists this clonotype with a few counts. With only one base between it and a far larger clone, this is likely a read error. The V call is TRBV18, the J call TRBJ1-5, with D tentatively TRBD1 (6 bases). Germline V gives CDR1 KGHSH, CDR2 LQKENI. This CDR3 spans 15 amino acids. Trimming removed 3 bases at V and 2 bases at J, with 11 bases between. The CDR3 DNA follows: TGTGCCAGCTCACCGGGCAGGGGAGGCAATCAGCCCCAGCATTTT. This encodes CASSPGRGGNQPQHF.

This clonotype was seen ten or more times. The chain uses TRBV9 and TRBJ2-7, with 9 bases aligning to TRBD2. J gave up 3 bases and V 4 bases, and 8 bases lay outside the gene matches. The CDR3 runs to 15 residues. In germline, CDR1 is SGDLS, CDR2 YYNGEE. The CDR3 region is CASSSHSGRGYEQYF. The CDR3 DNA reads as TGTGCCAGCAGCTCCCATAGCGGGAGAGGCTACGAGCAGTACTTC.

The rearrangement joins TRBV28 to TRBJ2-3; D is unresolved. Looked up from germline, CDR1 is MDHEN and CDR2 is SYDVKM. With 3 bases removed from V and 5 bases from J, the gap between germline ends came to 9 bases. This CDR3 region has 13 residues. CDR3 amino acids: CASSFRVEDTQYF. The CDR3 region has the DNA TGTGCCAGCAGTTTCCGGGTGGAAGATACGCAGTATTTT. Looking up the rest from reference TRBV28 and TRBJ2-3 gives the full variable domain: DVKVTQSSRYLVKRTGEKVFLECVQDMDHENMFWYRQDPGLGLRLIYFSYDVKMKEKGDIPEGYSVSREKKERFSLILESASTNQTSMYLCASSFRVEDTQYFGPGTRLTVL.

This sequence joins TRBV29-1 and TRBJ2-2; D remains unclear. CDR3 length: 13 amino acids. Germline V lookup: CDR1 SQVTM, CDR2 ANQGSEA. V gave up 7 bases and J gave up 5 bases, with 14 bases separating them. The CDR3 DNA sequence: TGCAGCGGGGGAAGGGTCGAGACCGGGGAGCTGTTTTTT. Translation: CSGGRVETGELFF.

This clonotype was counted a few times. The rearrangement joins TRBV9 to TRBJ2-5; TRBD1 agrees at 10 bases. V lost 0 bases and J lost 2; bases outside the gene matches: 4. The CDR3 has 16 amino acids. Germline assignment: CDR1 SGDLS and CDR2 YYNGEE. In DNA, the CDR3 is TGTGCCAGCAGCGTAGTGGCGGGACAGGGGCAAGAGACCCAGTACTTC. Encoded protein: CASSVVAGQGQETQYF.

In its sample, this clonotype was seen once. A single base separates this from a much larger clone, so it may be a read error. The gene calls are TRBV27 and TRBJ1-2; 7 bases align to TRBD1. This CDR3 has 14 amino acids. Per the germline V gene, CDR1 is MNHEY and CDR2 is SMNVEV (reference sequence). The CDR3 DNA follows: TGTACCAGCAGTTTAACAGGGGATCCTCACGGCTACACCTTC. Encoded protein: CTSSLTGDPHGYTF.

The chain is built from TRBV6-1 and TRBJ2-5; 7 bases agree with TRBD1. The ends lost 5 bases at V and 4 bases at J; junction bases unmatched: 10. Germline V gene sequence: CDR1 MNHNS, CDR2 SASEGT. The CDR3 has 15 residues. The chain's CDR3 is CASSYIGQDPETQYF. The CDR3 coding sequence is TGTGCCAGCAGTTACATAGGACAGGATCCAGAGACCCAGTACTTC.

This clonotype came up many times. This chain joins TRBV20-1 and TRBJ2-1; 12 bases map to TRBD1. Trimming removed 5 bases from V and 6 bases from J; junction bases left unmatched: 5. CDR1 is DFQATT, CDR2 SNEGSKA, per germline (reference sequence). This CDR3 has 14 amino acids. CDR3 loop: CSAPGTGGFNEQFF. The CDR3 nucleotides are TGCAGTGCTCCCGGGACAGGGGGCTTCAATGAGCAGTTCTTC.

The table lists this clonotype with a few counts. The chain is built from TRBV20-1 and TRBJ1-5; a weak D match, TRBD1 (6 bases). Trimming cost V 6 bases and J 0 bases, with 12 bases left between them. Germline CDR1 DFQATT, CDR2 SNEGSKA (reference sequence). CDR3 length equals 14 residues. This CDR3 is CSAEGGYSNQPQHF. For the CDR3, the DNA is TGCAGTGCAGAAGGGGGATATAGCAATCAGCCCCAGCATTTT.

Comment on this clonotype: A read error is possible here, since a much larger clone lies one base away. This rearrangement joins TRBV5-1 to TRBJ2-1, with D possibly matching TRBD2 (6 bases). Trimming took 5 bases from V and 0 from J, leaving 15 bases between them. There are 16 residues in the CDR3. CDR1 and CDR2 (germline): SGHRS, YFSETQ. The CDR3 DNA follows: TGCGCCAGCAGGGCTGGCGGGATGAGCTCCTACAATGAGCAGTTCTTC. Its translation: CASRAGGMSSYNEQFF.

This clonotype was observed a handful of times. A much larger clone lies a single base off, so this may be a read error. The CDR3 loop reads CASSSKFTEAFF. CDR3 DNA sequence: TGTGCCAGCAGCTCGAAATTCACTGAAGCTTTCTTT. This chain links TRBV11-2 with TRBJ1-1; D not certain. CDR3 length: 12 amino acids. Germline lookup yields CDR1 SGHAT and CDR2 FQNNGV. V lost 4 bases to trimming and J lost 4 bases, with 7 bases between them.

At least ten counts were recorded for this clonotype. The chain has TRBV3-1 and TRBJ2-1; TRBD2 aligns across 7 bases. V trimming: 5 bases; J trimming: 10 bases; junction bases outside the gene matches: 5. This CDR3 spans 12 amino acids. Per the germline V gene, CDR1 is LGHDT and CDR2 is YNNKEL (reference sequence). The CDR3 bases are TGTGCCAGCAGCATCCCAGCGGGAGAGCAGTTCTTC. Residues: CASSIPAGEQFF.

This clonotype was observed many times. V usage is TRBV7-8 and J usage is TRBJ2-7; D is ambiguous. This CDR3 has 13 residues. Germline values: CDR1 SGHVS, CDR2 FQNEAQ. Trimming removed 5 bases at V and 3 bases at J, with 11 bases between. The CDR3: CASSRTQFYEQYF. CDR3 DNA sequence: TGTGCCAGCAGCCGAACACAATTCTACGAGCAGTACTTC. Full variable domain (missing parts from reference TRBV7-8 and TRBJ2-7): GAGVSQSPRYKVAKRGQDVALRCDPISGHVSLFWYQQALGQGPEFLTYFQNEAQLDKSGLPSDRFFAERPEGSVSTLKIQRTQQEDSAVYLCASSRTQFYEQYFGPGTRLTVT.

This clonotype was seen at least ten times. The CDR3 region has the DNA TGCAGTGCTAGTCGCCCCGACAGGGACACAGATACGCAGTATTTT. Amino acids: CSASRPDRDTDTQYF. The chain links TRBV20-1 to TRBJ2-3; 7 bases are a match to TRBD1. The CDR3 covers 15 residues. The ends lost 3 bases at V and 2 bases at J; junction bases unmatched: 8. Germline V gene sequence: CDR1 DFQATT, CDR2 SNEGSKA (reference sequence).

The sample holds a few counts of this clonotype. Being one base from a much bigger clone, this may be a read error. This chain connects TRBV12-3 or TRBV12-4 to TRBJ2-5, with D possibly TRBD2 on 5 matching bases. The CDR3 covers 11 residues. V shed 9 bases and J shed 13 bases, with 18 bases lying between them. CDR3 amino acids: CASSEETALYF. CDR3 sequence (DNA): TGTGCCAGTAGCGAAGAGACGGCCCTGTACTTC.

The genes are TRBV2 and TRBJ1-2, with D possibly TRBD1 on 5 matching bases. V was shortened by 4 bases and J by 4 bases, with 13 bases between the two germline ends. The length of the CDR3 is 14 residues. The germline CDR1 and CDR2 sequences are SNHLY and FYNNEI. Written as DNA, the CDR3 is TGTGCCAGCAGTGGGGACCGACTACTCTATGGCTACACCTTC. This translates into CASSGDRLLYGYTF.

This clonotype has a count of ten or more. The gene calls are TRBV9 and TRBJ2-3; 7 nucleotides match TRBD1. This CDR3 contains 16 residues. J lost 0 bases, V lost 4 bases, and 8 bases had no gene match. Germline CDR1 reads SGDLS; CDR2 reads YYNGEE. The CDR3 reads CASSRGTALSTDTQYF. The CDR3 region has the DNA TGTGCCAGCAGCAGGGGGACAGCTCTTAGCACAGATACGCAGTATTTT.

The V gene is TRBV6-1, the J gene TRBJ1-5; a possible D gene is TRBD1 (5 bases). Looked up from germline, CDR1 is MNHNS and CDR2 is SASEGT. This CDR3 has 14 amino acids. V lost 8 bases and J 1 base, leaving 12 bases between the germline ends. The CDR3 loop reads CASGVGGSNQPQHF. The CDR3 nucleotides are TGTGCCAGCGGGGTTGGGGGAAGCAATCAGCCCCAGCATTTT.

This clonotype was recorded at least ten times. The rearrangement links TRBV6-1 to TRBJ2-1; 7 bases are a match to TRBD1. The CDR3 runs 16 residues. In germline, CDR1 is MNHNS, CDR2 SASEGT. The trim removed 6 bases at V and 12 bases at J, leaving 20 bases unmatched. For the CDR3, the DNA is TGTGCCAGCAGAAACACCGGGACAGCGCAAAATGGTGCGCAGTTCTTC. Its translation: CASRNTGTAQNGAQFF.